This passage covers 32 T cell receptor beta chains from one sample sequenced in a study of response to subunit inactivated influenza vaccine. Via MiXCR, TCRdb re-called the RT-PCR reads, giving one row per CDR3 protein. This sample has hundreds of thousands of distinct CDR3 sequences, with 15% to 19% found just once. The source was PBMCs from blood, collected about 12 days after vaccination. Receptors originate from a man aged 45 to 65 who received an inactivated influenza vaccine.

V and J are TRBV28 and TRBJ1-2, with D tentatively TRBD1 (5 bases). Between the trimmed V and J ends, which lost 7 bases and 6 bases, there was a span of 12 bases. Germline CDR1 is MDHEN and CDR2 is SYDVKM. This CDR3 spans 12 amino acids. CDR3 bases: TGTGCCAGCATGTTAAGGGGACATGGCTACACCTTC. This translates into CASMLRGHGYTF.

This clonotype was seen ten or more times. The chain carries TRBV28 and TRBJ2-4; TRBD1 aligns across 10 bases. V gave up 6 bases and J gave up 5 bases; unmatched junction bases: 10. Germline assignment: CDR1 MDHEN and CDR2 SYDVKM. This CDR3 has 16 residues. The CDR3 spells CASRPPGQGIQNIQYF. The CDR3 region has the DNA TGTGCCAGCAGGCCCCCGGGACAGGGGATCCAAAACATTCAGTACTTC.

Many counts were recorded for this clonotype. This rearrangement joins TRBV19 to TRBJ1-1; 8 bases are a match to TRBD1. There are 13 residues in the CDR3. CDR1 LNHDA and CDR2 SQIVND come from the germline V gene (reference sequence). V lost 2 bases to trimming and J lost 7 bases; unmatched junction nucleotides: 3. CDR3 DNA: TGTGCCAGTAGTATACAGGGGGCAGGTGAAGCTTTCTTT. Encoded protein: CASSIQGAGEAFF.

The rearrangement uses TRBV5-1 and TRBJ1-2, with D possibly matching TRBD1 (6 bases). The germline V and J ends were trimmed by 4 bases and 4 bases, with 14 bases remaining between them. The CDR3 totals 14 residues. Germline CDR1 and CDR2: SGHRS and YFSETQ. The CDR3 loop is CASSAGHSSYGYTF. The CDR3 DNA reads as TGCGCCAGCAGCGCGGGACACTCATCCTATGGCTACACCTTC.

The CDR3, as DNA: TGTGCCAGCAGACGGGACGGAACCTACGAGCAGTACTTC. Protein: CASRRDGTYEQYF. This sequence joins TRBV7-9 and TRBJ2-7, with D perhaps TRBD1 or TRBD2 (5 bases each). With 6 bases removed from V and 2 bases from J, the gap between germline ends came to 11 bases. This CDR3 contains 13 residues. CDR1 and CDR2 (germline): SEHNR, FQNEAQ (reference sequence).

V and J are TRBV7-9 and TRBJ2-5; 10 nucleotides align to TRBD1. The CDR3 has 16 amino acids. CDR1 and CDR2 (germline): SEHNR, FQNEAQ (reference sequence). Trimming removed 5 bases from V and 2 bases from J; junction bases left unmatched: 8. The CDR3 is CASSKTGTGAQETQYF. The CDR3 DNA reads as TGTGCCAGCAGCAAAACGGGGACAGGGGCTCAAGAGACCCAGTACTTC.

The chain is built from TRBV19 and TRBJ2-7; D is perhaps TRBD2 (5 bases). The CDR3 loop spans 13 amino acids. Trimming took 3 bases from V and 4 from J, leaving 10 bases between them. The germline V gene has CDR1 LNHDA and CDR2 SQIVND (reference sequence). The CDR3 bases are TGTGCCAGTAGTATGAGGGTGGGGTACGAGCAGTACTTC. Protein: CASSMRVGYEQYF.

This clonotype was counted many times. The chain carries TRBV7-2 and TRBJ1-2; tentatively, D is TRBD1 (6 bases). Germline CDR1 and CDR2: SGHTA and FQGNSA. This CDR3 has 13 amino acids. Trimming removed 1 base from V and 4 bases from J, with 7 bases in between. The chain's CDR3 is CASSLGGPYGYTF. DNA of the CDR3: TGTGCCAGCAGCTTAGGGGGGCCCTATGGCTACACCTTC.

This clonotype was recorded a few times. This chain links TRBV12-3 or TRBV12-4 with TRBJ1-1, with D uncertain. With 3 bases removed from V and 3 bases from J, the gap between germline ends came to 8 bases. The CDR3 contains 13 residues. CDR3 loop: CASSLMPDTEAFF. The CDR3 DNA is TGTGCCAGCAGTTTGATGCCAGACACTGAAGCTTTCTTT.

The V call is TRBV5-1, the J call TRBJ1-4; TRBD1 is a possible D gene (6 bases). CDR3 size: 15 residues. V dropped 4 bases and J dropped 6 bases, with 16 bases sitting between them. CDR1 is SGHRS, CDR2 YFSETQ, per germline. The CDR3: CASSQAGTPDEKLFF. The CDR3 nucleotides read TGCGCCAGCAGCCAAGCCGGGACACCGGATGAAAAACTGTTTTTT.

The chain employs TRBV7-9 and TRBJ2-1, with 9 bases that match TRBD1. This CDR3 has 16 amino acids. After removal of 3 bases from V and 6 bases from J, the junction contained 9 bases not matched to a gene. Germline CDR1 is SEHNR and CDR2 is FQNEAQ (reference sequence). The CDR3 coding sequence is TGTGCCAGCAGCTTGGAATCGGGACAGGGTGGCAATGAGCAGTTCTTC. It encodes CASSLESGQGGNEQFF.

This clonotype was seen only a few times. One base away lies a much larger clone, so this may be a sequencing read error. V is TRBV6-6 and J is TRBJ2-2; D remains ambiguous. Germline lookup yields CDR1 MNHNY and CDR2 SVGAGI (reference sequence). Trimming stripped 8 bases from V and 4 bases from J, with 5 bases between. The CDR3 is 11 residues long. As DNA, the CDR3 is TGTGCCAGCGGGCTCACCGGGGAGCTGTTTTTT. It specifies CASGLTGELFF.

CDR3 nucleotides: TGTGCCAGCAGCTTAGAAGACCGCACCTTAGCCAAAAACATTCAGTACTTC. Translating gives CASSLEDRTLAKNIQYF. The rearrangement joins TRBV11-2 to TRBJ2-4; D gene uncertain. The CDR3 has 17 residues. The germline V gene has CDR1 SGHAT and CDR2 FQNNGV. Trimming stripped 0 bases from V and 0 bases from J, with 12 bases between.

This clonotype was picked up many times. The genes are TRBV20-1 and TRBJ2-3, with D possibly TRBD2 on 6 matching bases. The CDR3 contains 12 residues. The ends were cut back, 8 bases at V and 5 bases at J, with 14 bases in the middle. Germline values: CDR1 DFQATT, CDR2 SNEGSKA (reference sequence). The CDR3 DNA is TGCAGTACCCCGACGGGGGTAGATACGCAGTATTTT. This codes for CSTPTGVDTQYF.

This clonotype was seen repeatedly, ten times or more. The rearrangement joins TRBV29-1 to TRBJ1-5; D ambiguous. The germline V and J ends were trimmed by 4 bases and 5 bases, with 15 bases remaining between them. The CDR3 consists of 14 residues. The germline V gene encodes CDR1 SQVTM and CDR2 ANQGSEA. CDR3 region: CSVGNGPGDQPQHF. The CDR3 bases are TGCAGCGTTGGAAACGGCCCGGGAGATCAGCCCCAGCATTTT.

This clonotype was counted between two and nine times. The J gene is TRBJ1-2, the V gene TRBV13; 9 nucleotides align to TRBD1. There are 16 residues in the CDR3. CDR1 is PRHDT, CDR2 FYEKMQ, per germline (reference sequence). The V and J ends lost 5 bases and 4 bases, in that order; junction bases with no gene match: 11. CDR3 nucleotides: TGTGCCAGCAGCCGAGACGACACAGGGGGCACCTATGGCTACACCTTC. Protein product: CASSRDDTGGTYGYTF.

This clonotype has ten or more counts. J is TRBJ1-1 and V is TRBV4-1; the match to TRBD1 covers 7 bases. The CDR3 extends over 15 amino acids. Germline-derived CDR1 and CDR2 are MGHRA and YSYEKL. J was trimmed by 1 base and V by 3 bases; bases with no gene match: 5. The CDR3 sequence is CASSHLGQANTEAFF. The CDR3 DNA reads TGCGCCAGCAGCCATCTAGGACAGGCGAACACTGAAGCTTTCTTT.

This clonotype was seen many times. This chain connects TRBV20-1 to TRBJ2-3, with 10 bases fitting TRBD2. Germline V gives CDR1 DFQATT, CDR2 SNEGSKA (reference sequence). The CDR3 runs 16 residues. The trim removed 1 base at V and 6 bases at J, leaving 10 bases unmatched. CDR3 DNA sequence: TGCAGTGCTAGAGGGACTAGCGGCCAACTACGGGATACGCAGTATTTT. Translation: CSARGTSGQLRDTQYF.

This clonotype was seen many times. The rearrangement joins TRBV9 to TRBJ2-3, with 9 bases lining up with TRBD2. The trim removed 0 bases at V and 7 bases at J, leaving 12 bases unmatched. Germline CDR1 and CDR2: SGDLS and YYNGEE. This CDR3 comprises 17 residues. The DNA of the CDR3 is TGTGCCAGCAGCGTAGAGGGGCTAGCGGGGAGAAGGAATACGCAGTATTTT. Amino acid sequence: CASSVEGLAGRRNTQYF.

This clonotype occurred a few times. The rearrangement links TRBV5-4 to TRBJ2-1, with 9 bases lining up with TRBD2. V lost 4 bases to trimming and J lost 6 bases; unmatched junction nucleotides: 8. This CDR3 region has 15 residues. Per the germline V gene, CDR1 is SGHNT and CDR2 is YYREEE (reference sequence). DNA of the CDR3: TGTGCCAGCAGCCCCCTAGCGGGAAAGGGCAATGAGCAGTTCTTC. Its protein product is CASSPLAGKGNEQFF.

This clonotype has at least ten counts. CDR3 nucleotides: TGTGCCAGCAGCCACTGGACAGGCAAGAATGAGCAGTTCTTC. Protein: CASSHWTGKNEQFF. V is TRBV14 and J is TRBJ2-1; TRBD1 aligns across 7 bases. This CDR3 region has 14 residues. Trimming at V came to 3 bases and at J to 7 bases, leaving 6 bases not matched to a gene. CDR1 SGHDN and CDR2 FVKESK come from the germline V gene.

V is TRBV7-9 and J is TRBJ1-1; 8 bases map to TRBD1. Germline CDR1 reads SEHNR; CDR2 reads FQNEAQ (reference sequence). There are 15 residues in the CDR3. J gave up 1 base and V 4 bases, and 5 bases lay outside the gene matches. For the CDR3, the DNA is TGTGCCAGCAGCTCTAATGACAGGGGGAACACTGAAGCTTTCTTT. Translated: CASSSNDRGNTEAFF.

The rearrangement uses TRBV5-1 and TRBJ2-1, with TRBD2 identical over 9 bases. The CDR3 extends over 14 amino acids. The trim removed 3 bases at V and 9 bases at J, leaving 7 bases unmatched. Germline V gene lookup returns CDR1 SGHRS and CDR2 YFSETQ. This CDR3 is CASSSGTSSSEQFF. The CDR3 nucleotides read TGCGCCAGCAGCTCCGGGACTAGCAGCTCTGAGCAGTTCTTC. The full variable domain, rest sourced from reference TRBV5-1 and TRBJ2-1, is KAGVTQTPRYLIKTRGQQVTLSCSPISGHRSVSWYQQTPGQGLQFLFEYFSETQRNKGNFPGRFSGRQFSNSRSEMNVSTLELGDSALYLCASSSGTSSSEQFFGPGTRLTVL.

This clonotype was observed a few times. This sequence joins TRBV7-2 and TRBJ2-3; 8 positions match TRBD2. Germline V CDR1 and CDR2: SGHTA, FQGNSA. Losses at the gene ends were 6 bases for V and 5 bases for J; bases not matched to a gene: 10. The CDR3 has 15 amino acids. CDR3 in DNA: TGTGCCAGCAGTCAAATAGGAGCGGGAGAAGATACGCAGTATTTT. This sequence encodes CASSQIGAGEDTQYF.

The gene calls are TRBV20-1 and TRBJ2-1; 10 nucleotides agree with TRBD2. The J segment lost 8 bases and the V segment lost 5 bases, leaving 12 bases of the junction unmatched. Germline V gene lookup returns CDR1 DFQATT and CDR2 SNEGSKA (reference sequence). The CDR3 is made up of 15 amino acids. The CDR3 nucleotides are TGCAGTGCTCGTCACCCTAGCGGGAGCAATGATGAGCAGTTCTTC. Translated: CSARHPSGSNDEQFF.

The chain links TRBV28 to TRBJ2-5; TRBD1 matches 9 bases. Trimming cost V 6 bases and J 2 bases; bases outside gene matches: 7. Germline CDR1 MDHEN, CDR2 SYDVKM. This CDR3 has 15 residues. CDR3 DNA sequence: TGTGCCAGCAGAATGCAGGGACAGGGACAAGAGACCCAGTACTTC. Its protein is CASRMQGQGQETQYF.

This clonotype was counted at least ten times. The chain combines TRBV5-1 with TRBJ2-1; 9 bases are shared with TRBD2. The length of the CDR3 is 15 residues. Germline V gene data show CDR1 as SGHRS and CDR2 as YFSETQ. J was trimmed by 8 bases and V by 0 bases; bases with no gene match: 6. CDR3 residues: CASSLVVSGSDEQFF. As DNA, the CDR3 is TGCGCCAGCAGCTTGGTTGTTAGCGGGAGCGATGAGCAGTTCTTC.

The chain combines TRBV5-1 with TRBJ1-6, with a weak D call TRBD1 (5 bases). CDR3 length: 16 residues. Trimming removed 4 bases from V and 6 bases from J, with 17 bases in between. From germline, CDR1 is SGHRS and CDR2 YFSETQ. The CDR3 reads CASSPFGGTGNSPLHF. The CDR3 DNA sequence: TGCGCCAGCAGCCCCTTTGGGGGAACGGGTAATTCACCCCTCCACTTT.

In this sample, this clonotype turned up many times. The V and J genes are TRBV5-1 and TRBJ2-2; 9 nucleotides agree with TRBD1. In germline, CDR1 is SGHRS, CDR2 YFSETQ. The V gene end was trimmed by 1 base and the J gene end by 3 bases; junction bases not matched to a gene: 7. The CDR3 has 17 amino acids. In DNA form, the CDR3 reads TGCGCCAGCAGCTTGATCGGGGACAGGGTATACACCGGGGAGCTGTTTTTT. As protein: CASSLIGDRVYTGELFF.

The chain joins TRBV6-2 or TRBV6-3 to TRBJ1-2; 7 nucleotides align to TRBD1. V gave up 4 bases and J gave up 1 base; unmatched junction bases: 12. This CDR3 contains 17 residues. CDR1 and CDR2 (germline): MNHEY, SVGEGT. CDR3: CASSSRGQTPRNYGYTF. The CDR3 DNA reads as TGTGCCAGCAGTTCCCGGGGACAGACGCCCCGTAACTATGGCTACACCTTC.

This clonotype was observed a few times. The V gene is TRBV4-2, the J gene TRBJ2-7; 8 bases align to TRBD2. The ends lost 3 bases at V and 2 bases at J; junction bases unmatched: 6. Germline V gives CDR1 LGHNA, CDR2 YNFKEQ. The CDR3 length is 15 residues. For the CDR3, the DNA is TGTGCCAGCAGCCAGAGGCGGGAGGCGACCTACGAGCAGTACTTC. It translates to CASSQRREATYEQYF.

This clonotype was found a few times. The chain recombines TRBV10-3 with TRBJ2-4; D remains unclear. Germline lookup yields CDR1 ENHRY and CDR2 SYGVKD. V gave up 3 bases and J gave up 0 bases, with 12 bases separating them. The CDR3 is made up of 16 amino acids. This CDR3 is CAISEDLTLAKNIQYF. In DNA, the CDR3 is TGTGCCATCAGTGAAGACCTTACGCTAGCCAAAAACATTCAGTACTTC.